These 8 T cell receptor beta chains share one sample of origin, sequenced in a study of spatial heterogeneity in lung cancer (dated by TCRdb to between 2018 and 2020). Library preparation used 5' RACE. The listed sequencing device is NextSeq 500. TCRdb reran the public reads through fastp at Q25 and MiXCR, keeping productive beta chains. Each CDR3 protein appears once, grouped with its most common genes and DNA. The sample records over 85,000 distinct CDR3 sequences, 15% to 20% of which are singletons. About a fifth of the sample lies in the top ten. The sample's time point, from its label and the paper: blood at routine non-recurrence follow-up after resection. Material: PBMCs, obtained at follow-up. The source of these receptors is a male donor with early-stage non-small cell lung cancer.

This chain connects TRBV15 to TRBJ2-7; TRBD2 is a possible D gene (6 bases). The germline V gene encodes CDR1 LNHNV and CDR2 YYDKDF (reference sequence). CDR3 length: 16 amino acids. V was clipped by 5 bases and J by 3 bases, with 20 bases between them. The CDR3 nucleotides read TGTGCCACCAGCCCTCGAAGGGCTAGCGAGTACTACGAGCAGTACTTC. Residues: CATSPRRASEYYEQYF.

The chain couples TRBV7-2 to TRBJ2-1; D may be TRBD1 (6 bases). Trimming shortened V by 5 bases and J by 0 bases, and 17 bases separated the two germline ends. This CDR3 contains 17 residues. Germline V gives CDR1 SGHTA, CDR2 FQGNSA. CDR3 in amino acids: CASSPQGPLISYNEQFF. CDR3 nucleotide sequence: TGTGCCAGCAGCCCTCAGGGGCCCCTTATCTCCTACAATGAGCAGTTCTTC. Together with reference TRBV7-2 and TRBJ2-1, the CDR3 gives the full variable domain: GAGVSQSPSNKVTEKGKDVELRCDPISGHTALYWYRQSLGQGLEFLIYFQGNSAPDKSGLPSDRFSAERTGGSVSTLTIQRTQQEDSAVYLCASSPQGPLISYNEQFFGPGTRLTVL.

The chain couples TRBV20-1 to TRBJ1-2, with 8 positions matching TRBD1. In germline, CDR1 is DFQATT, CDR2 SNEGSKA (reference sequence). V was clipped by 2 bases and J by 8 bases; unmatched bases: 10. The CDR3 runs to 14 residues. In nucleotides, the CDR3 is TGCAGTGCTAGAAAGTCAGGGGGCGCTTACGGCTACACCTTC. This translates into CSARKSGGAYGYTF.

The gene calls are TRBV15 and TRBJ2-5; D is ambiguous. This CDR3 spans 13 amino acids. The germline CDR1 and CDR2 sequences are LNHNV and YYDKDF (reference sequence). The V and J ends lost 2 bases and 1 base respectively, with 5 bases between them. CDR3 sequence: CATSRWVQETQYF. The CDR3 bases are TGTGCCACCAGCAGATGGGTCCAAGAGACCCAGTACTTC. The full variable domain, completed using reference TRBV15 and TRBJ2-5, is DAMVIQNPRYQVTQFGKPVTLSCSQTLNHNVMYWYQQKSSQAPKLLFHYYDKDFNNEADTPDNFQSRRPNTSFCFLDIRSPGLGDTAMYLCATSRWVQETQYFGPGTRLLVL.

This chain joins TRBV28 and TRBJ2-5; D is undetermined. The V gene lost 6 bases and the J gene lost 2 bases, with 7 bases spanning the gap. The CDR3 sequence is 12 residues long. The germline V gene encodes CDR1 MDHEN and CDR2 SYDVKM. CDR3 sequence reads: CASRDPQETQYF. CDR3 sequence (DNA): TGTGCCAGCAGAGACCCTCAAGAGACCCAGTACTTC.

This clonotype was seen repeatedly, ten times or more. The rearrangement joins TRBV12-3 or TRBV12-4 to TRBJ1-2, with D tentatively TRBD1 (5 bases). The V end lost 10 bases, the J end lost 7 bases, and 16 bases lay between the germline ends. This CDR3 has 12 residues. The CDR3, as DNA: TGTGCCATCTCGGGCAGGGCGGGTGGCTACACCTTC. Amino acids: CAISGRAGGYTF.

This clonotype was detected only a few times. The V gene is TRBV20-1, the J gene TRBJ1-5; maybe TRBD1 (5 bases). Looked up from germline, CDR1 is DFQATT and CDR2 is SNEGSKA (reference sequence). The CDR3 runs to 16 residues. Trimming pared 5 bases from V and 0 bases from J, leaving 17 bases between. In DNA form, the CDR3 reads TGCAGTGCTTTAAGTGGTGGGACCCATAGCAATCAGCCCCAGCATTTT. Its protein is CSALSGGTHSNQPQHF.

This clonotype was detected a few times. The rearrangement links TRBV12-3 or TRBV12-4 to TRBJ2-2, with 10 positions matching TRBD2. The CDR3 runs 18 residues. The V and J ends lost 6 bases and 6 bases, in that order; junction bases with no gene match: 16. CDR3 amino acids: CASSPRINQRGGPGELFF. CDR3 sequence (DNA): TGTGCCAGCAGCCCCAGGATCAATCAGCGGGGGGGCCCCGGGGAGCTGTTTTTT.